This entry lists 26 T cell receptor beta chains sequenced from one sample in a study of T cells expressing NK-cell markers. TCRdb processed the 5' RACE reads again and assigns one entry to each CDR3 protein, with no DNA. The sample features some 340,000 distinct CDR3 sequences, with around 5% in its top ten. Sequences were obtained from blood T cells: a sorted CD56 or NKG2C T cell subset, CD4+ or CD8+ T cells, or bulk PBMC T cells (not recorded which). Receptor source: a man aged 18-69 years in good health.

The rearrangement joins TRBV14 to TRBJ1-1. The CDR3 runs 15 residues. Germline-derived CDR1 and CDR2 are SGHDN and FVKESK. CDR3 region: CASSQASIINTEAFF.

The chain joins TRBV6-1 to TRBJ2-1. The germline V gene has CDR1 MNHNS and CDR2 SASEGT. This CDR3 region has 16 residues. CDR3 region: CASSTQTGGRYNEQFF.

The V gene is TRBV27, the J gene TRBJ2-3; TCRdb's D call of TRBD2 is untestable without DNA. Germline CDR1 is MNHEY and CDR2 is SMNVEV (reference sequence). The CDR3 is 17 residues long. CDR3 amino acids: CASSTIGTSGPTDTQYF.

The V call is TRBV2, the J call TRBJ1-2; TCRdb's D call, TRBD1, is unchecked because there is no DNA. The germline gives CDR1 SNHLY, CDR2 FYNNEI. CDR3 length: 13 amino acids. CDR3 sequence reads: CASSPDPAYGYTF.

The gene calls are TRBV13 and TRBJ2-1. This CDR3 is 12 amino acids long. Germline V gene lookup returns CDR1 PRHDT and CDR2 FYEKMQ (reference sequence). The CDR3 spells CASSPQINEQFF.

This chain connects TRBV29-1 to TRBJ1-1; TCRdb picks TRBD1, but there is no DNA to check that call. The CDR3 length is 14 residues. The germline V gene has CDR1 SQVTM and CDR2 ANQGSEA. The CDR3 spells CSVARGSIDTEAFF.

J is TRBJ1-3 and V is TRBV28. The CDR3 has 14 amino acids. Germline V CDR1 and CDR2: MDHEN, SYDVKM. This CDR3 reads CASGALGSGNTIYF.

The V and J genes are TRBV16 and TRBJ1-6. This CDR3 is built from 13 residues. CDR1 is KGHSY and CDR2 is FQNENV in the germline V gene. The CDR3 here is CASSQSLGSPLHF.

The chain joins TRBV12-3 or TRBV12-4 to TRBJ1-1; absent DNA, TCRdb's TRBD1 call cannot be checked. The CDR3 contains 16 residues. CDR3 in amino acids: CASSRGQGFLDTEAFF.

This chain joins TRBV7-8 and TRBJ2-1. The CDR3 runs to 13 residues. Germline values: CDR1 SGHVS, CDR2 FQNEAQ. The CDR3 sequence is CASSLGLYVEQFF.

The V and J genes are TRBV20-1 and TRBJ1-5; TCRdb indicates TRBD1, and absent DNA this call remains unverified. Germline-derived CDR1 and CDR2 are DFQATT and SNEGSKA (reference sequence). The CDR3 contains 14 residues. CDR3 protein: CSATGDRDSQPQHF.

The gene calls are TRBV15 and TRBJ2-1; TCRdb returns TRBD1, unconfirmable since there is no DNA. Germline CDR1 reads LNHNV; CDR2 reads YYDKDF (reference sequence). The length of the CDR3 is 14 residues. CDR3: CATSRDVRAGAEFF.

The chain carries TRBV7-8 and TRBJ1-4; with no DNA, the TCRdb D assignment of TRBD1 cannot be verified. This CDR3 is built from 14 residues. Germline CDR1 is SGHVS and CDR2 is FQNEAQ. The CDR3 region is CASSRDRENEKLFF.

The CDR3: CASSKVDRGSEAFF. The chain carries TRBV5-6 and TRBJ1-1; TCRdb calls TRBD1, which cannot be checked without DNA. The CDR3 consists of 14 residues. Germline loops: CDR1 SGHDT, CDR2 YYEEEE.

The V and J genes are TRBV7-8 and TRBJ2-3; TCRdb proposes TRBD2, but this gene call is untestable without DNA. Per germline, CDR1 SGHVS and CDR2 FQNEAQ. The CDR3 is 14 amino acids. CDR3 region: CASNMRGARDTQYF. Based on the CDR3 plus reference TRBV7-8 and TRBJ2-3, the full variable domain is GAGVSQSPRYKVAKRGQDVALRCDPISGHVSLFWYQQALGQGPEFLTYFQNEAQLDKSGLPSDRFFAERPEGSVSTLKIQRTQQEDSAVYLCASNMRGARDTQYFGPGTRLTVL.

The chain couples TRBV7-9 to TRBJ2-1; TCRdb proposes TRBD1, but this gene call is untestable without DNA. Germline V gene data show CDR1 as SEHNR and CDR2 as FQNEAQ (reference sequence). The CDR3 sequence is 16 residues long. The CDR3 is CASTLLPGDRGNEQFF.

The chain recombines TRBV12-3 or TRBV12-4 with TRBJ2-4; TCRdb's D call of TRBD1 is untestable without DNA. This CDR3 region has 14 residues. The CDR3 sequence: CASSYYRAQNIQYF.

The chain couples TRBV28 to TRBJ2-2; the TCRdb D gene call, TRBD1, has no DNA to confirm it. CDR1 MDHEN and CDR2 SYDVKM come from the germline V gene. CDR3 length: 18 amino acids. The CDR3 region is CASTLVLTGGKYTGELFF.

The chain's CDR3 is CASSEALSGDTDTQYF. This chain joins TRBV6-1 and TRBJ2-3; the TCRdb D gene call, TRBD1, has no DNA to confirm it. The CDR3 runs to 16 residues. Germline V gene sequence: CDR1 MNHNS, CDR2 SASEGT.

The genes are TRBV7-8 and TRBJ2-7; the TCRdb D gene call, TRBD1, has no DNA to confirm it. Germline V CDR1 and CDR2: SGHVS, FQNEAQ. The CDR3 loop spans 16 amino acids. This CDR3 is CASSSDDRRGAYEQYF.

This CDR3 reads CASSPIRRETQYF. This sequence joins TRBV18 and TRBJ2-5. Germline CDR1 reads KGHSH; CDR2 reads LQKENI. The CDR3 extends over 13 amino acids.

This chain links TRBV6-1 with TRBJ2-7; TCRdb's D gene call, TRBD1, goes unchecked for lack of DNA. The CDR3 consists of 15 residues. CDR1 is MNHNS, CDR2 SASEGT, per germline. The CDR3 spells CASMWEGRKLGEQYF.

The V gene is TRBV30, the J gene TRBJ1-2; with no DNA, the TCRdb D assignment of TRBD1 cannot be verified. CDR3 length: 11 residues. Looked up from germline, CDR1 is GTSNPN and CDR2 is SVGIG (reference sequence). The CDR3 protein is CAWSRGEGYTF.

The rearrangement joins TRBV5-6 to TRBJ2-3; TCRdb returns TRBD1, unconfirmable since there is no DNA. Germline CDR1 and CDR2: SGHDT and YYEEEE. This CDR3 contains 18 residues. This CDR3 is CASSLGQGILLGGSTQYF.

CDR3 in amino acids: CASSARTGYTDTQYF. The V and J genes are TRBV11-2 and TRBJ2-3; TCRdb gives TRBD1 as the D gene, but with no DNA this cannot be confirmed. From germline, CDR1 is SGHAT and CDR2 FQNNGV. The CDR3 is 15 amino acids.

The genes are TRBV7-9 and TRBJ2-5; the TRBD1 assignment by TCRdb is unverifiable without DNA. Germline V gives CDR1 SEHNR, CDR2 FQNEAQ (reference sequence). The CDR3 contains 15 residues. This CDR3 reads CASLQAGASQETQYF.